This is a list of T cell receptor beta chains from one sample in a study of blood T cells in healthy people across ages. Via MiXCR, TCRdb re-called the 5' RACE reads, giving one row per CDR3 protein. The sample lists fewer than 2,000,000 distinct CDR3 sequences; 30% to 35% were seen once. Sequencing input: blood. Receptor source: a woman in her 30s in good health. The CDR3 runs from the conserved cysteine through the conserved F or W. D genes are given only for firm matches. Clone size is given for some rows only: seen once, a few or many times, or a class if the clone is expanded.

J gene	clone size	D gene	V gene	CDR3 DNA	CDR3 protein
TRBJ2-5	many	TRBD2	TRBV4-1	TGCGCCAGCAGCCAAGAGGGGACTAGCGGGGTAGAGACCCAGTACTTC	CASSQEGTSGVETQYF
TRBJ1-2	-	-	TRBV9	TGTGCCAGCAGCGAAGTAGGAGGCGAGGATCCCTATGGCTACACCTTC	CASSEVGGEDPYGYTF
TRBJ1-1	-	-	TRBV6-6	TGTGCCAGCAGTTACGGACCTGGGATTGAAGCTTTCTTT	CASSYGPGIEAFF
TRBJ1-1	-	TRBD1	TRBV29-1	TGCAGCGTCAGGGGACCTAGGACAGGGAACACTGAAGCTTTCTTT	CSVRGPRTGNTEAFF
TRBJ2-3	few	-	TRBV9	TGTGCCAGCAGCGTAGATGGCTTAGATACGCAGTATTTT	CASSVDGLDTQYF
TRBJ1-2	-	-	TRBV2	TGTGCCAGCAGTGAAGACCCCGGCCAGGGCTATGGCTACACCTTC	CASSEDPGQGYGYTF
TRBJ1-1	-	-	TRBV11-1	TGTGCCAGCAGCTTAGCGCTCTGGAACACTGAAGCTTTCTTT	CASSLALWNTEAFF
TRBJ1-1	few	TRBD1	TRBV25-1	TGTGCCAGCAGTGAATGGACAGGGGGGGCCACTGAAGCTTTCTTT	CASSEWTGGATEAFF
TRBJ2-1	-	-	TRBV28	TGTGCCAGCAGTCTCGGCAGGTTTAGCTCCTACAATGAGCAGTTCTTC	CASSLGRFSSYNEQFF
TRBJ2-7	few	-	TRBV6-2/TRBV6-3	TGTGCCAGCACCCTAGGCGAATGGGGACCGCAGTCGGAGGAGCAGTACTTC	CASTLGEWGPQSEEQYF
TRBJ2-3	few	-	TRBV12-3/TRBV12-4	TGTGCCAGCAAATCCGTCCGGAGGGCTAGAGATACGCAGTATTTT	CASKSVRRARDTQYF